This T cell receptor (beta chain) was sequenced during a study of cytomegalovirus exposure and HLA in healthy donors. Study findings and constraints: Follow-up analysis later connected one missense variant in DCLRE1C with trimming of TCR beta V- and J-genes.

Note on this clone: Its specificity is unknown.

Amplification used 60 Vbeta primers and 13 Jbeta primers. Some clones are missing from TCRdb's copy, which holds only in-frame ones; the method was immunoSEQ multiplex PCR. Here the sample spans approximately 240,000 clones, roughly 87% being singletons. Per the germline V gene, CDR1 is SGDLS and CDR2 is YYNGEE. The CDR3 is made up of 15 amino acids. The V and J ends lost 0 bases and 7 bases respectively, with 14 bases between them. This clonotype originated in a woman in her 40s in good health and CMV-seropositive. The chain joins TRBV9 to TRBJ2-1, with D maybe TRBD2 (6 bases). Sample: PBMCs. CDR3 sequence (DNA): TGTGCCAGCAGCGTAGAACTAGCTACACTAAATGAGCAGTTCTTC. Protein: CASSVELATLNEQFF. The full variable domain, its missing parts supplied by reference TRBV9 and TRBJ2-1, is DSGVTQTPKHLITATGQRVTLRCSPRSGDLSVYWYQQSLDQGLQFLIQYYNGEERAKGNILERFSAQQFPDLHSELNLSSLELGDSALYFCASSVELATLNEQFFGPGTRLTVL.